The T cell receptor (beta chain) under discussion was sequenced for a study of OX40 agonist ivuxolimab in advanced cancers. The CDR3 loop spans 14 amino acids. Germline assignment: CDR1 MNHEY and CDR2 SVGAGI. V was shortened by 6 bases and J by 0 bases, with 11 bases between the two germline ends. Assay: immunoSEQ multiplex PCR; the TCRdb copy retains only in-frame clones and omits some. Counted here are around 66,000 clones, around 86% occurring once; the ten biggest clones make up about 1%. This clone has just a few counts. The specimen was CD4+ or CD8+ T cells sorted from blood, collected in a trial of the OX40 agonist ivuxolimab. The chain joins TRBV6-5 to TRBJ1-1; D remains unclear. This clonotype was sampled from an adult with an advanced solid tumor such as melanoma, head and neck, liver or kidney cancer. The CDR3 DNA follows: TGTGCCAGCAGCTTAAGGGCCCTGAACACTGAAGCTTTCTTT. Protein product: CASSLRALNTEAFF.